The T cell receptor beta chain under discussion was sequenced for a study of T cells in localized non-small cell lung cancer. Broader study findings: Because sequencing included only one region (of the tumor), heterogeneity remains possible. Longer overall survival was associated with a higher density of T cells in the blood. It was uninvolved adjacent lung that showed the highest T cell clonality, exceeding tumor. Appearing in adjacent lung were a median about 50 of the top 100 tumor clones.

Using immunoSEQ multiplex PCR, the repertoire was profiled, and TCRdb retains in-frame clones only, with some absent. The sample consists of approximately 28,000 clones, around 93% of them appearing once. Per germline, CDR1 PRHDT and CDR2 FYEKMQ (reference sequence). CDR3 size: 17 residues. The J segment lost 2 bases and the V segment lost 2 bases, leaving 7 bases of the junction unmatched. In the case of this clone: The antigen is undetermined.

V usage is TRBV13 and J usage is TRBJ2-1; 9 bases fit TRBD2. The input for sequencing was peripheral blood, taken before any cancer treatment. The receptor's source is a female donor aged 60 or older with stage I lung adenocarcinoma. CDR3 bases: TGTGCCAGCAGCTTACTTGGCGGGGGGGCCGCCTACAATGAGCAGTTCTTC. Amino acid sequence: CASSLLGGGAAYNEQFF.